What follows are 10 T cell receptor beta chains derived from one specimen sequenced in a study of OX40 agonist ivuxolimab in advanced cancers. Only in-frame clones appear in the TCRdb table, and some are missing; sequencing was by immunoSEQ multiplex PCR. This sample has roughly 100,000 clones; roughly four fifths occur once, and the top ten carry about 1.5%. Sequencing used CD4+ or CD8+ T cells sorted from blood, obtained in a trial of the OX40 agonist ivuxolimab. The receptors were sampled from an adult with an advanced solid tumor such as melanoma, head and neck, liver or kidney cancer.

The chain has TRBV5-6 and TRBJ2-1, with 11 bases matching TRBD2. The germline gives CDR1 SGHDT, CDR2 YYEEEE. The CDR3 contains 17 residues. V trimming: 4 bases; J trimming: 1 base; junction bases outside the gene matches: 7. CDR3 coding DNA: TGTGCCAGCAGCCATCGCAGACTAGCGGGGTCCTACAATGAGCAGTTCTTC. This encodes CASSHRRLAGSYNEQFF.

The chain joins TRBV5-1 to TRBJ2-7; D is unresolved. Trimming stripped 2 bases from V and 2 bases from J, with 11 bases between. Germline V gives CDR1 SGHRS, CDR2 YFSETQ. This CDR3 is 14 amino acids long. The CDR3 DNA reads as TGCGCCAGCAGCTTCCTCCGGCAGACCTACGAGCAGTACTTC. It is translated as CASSFLRQTYEQYF.

The V call is TRBV5-6, the J call TRBJ2-5, with D possibly being TRBD2 (5 bases). The germline gives CDR1 SGHDT, CDR2 YYEEEE. The CDR3 covers 15 residues. V lost 4 bases, J lost 0 bases, and 13 bases lay in between. CDR3 DNA: TGTGCCAGCAGCCGAGTCGGGGTCAACCAAGAGACCCAGTACTTC. Its protein product is CASSRVGVNQETQYF.

V is TRBV19 and J is TRBJ1-1, with 12 bases that match TRBD1. Trimming removed 0 bases from V and 6 bases from J; junction bases left unmatched: 2. Germline loops: CDR1 LNHDA, CDR2 SQIVND (reference sequence). The CDR3 covers 15 residues. The CDR3 DNA is TGTGCCAGTAGTATAGAGGGACAGGGGGCCGCTGAAGCTTTCTTT. Translated: CASSIEGQGAAEAFF.

V usage is TRBV7-3 and J usage is TRBJ2-1; the match to TRBD1 covers 9 bases. The V gene's germline CDR1 is SGHTA and CDR2 FQGTGA. The CDR3 runs 16 residues. The V and J ends lost 0 bases and 5 bases, in that order; junction bases with no gene match: 5. The CDR3 DNA is TGTGCCAGCAGCTTAACGGGGGGACAGGGCAACAATGAGCAGTTCTTC. Encoded protein: CASSLTGGQGNNEQFF. The full variable domain, rest sourced from reference TRBV7-3 and TRBJ2-1, is GAGVSQTPSNKVTEKGKYVELRCDPISGHTALYWYRQSLGQGPEFLIYFQGTGAADDSGLPNDRFFAVRPEGSVSTLKIQRTERGDSAVYLCASSLTGGQGNNEQFFGPGTRLTVL.

Only a few counts were recorded for this clone. V usage is TRBV28 and J usage is TRBJ1-5, with D possibly being TRBD1 (6 bases). Deletions cut 7 bases from V and 3 bases from J, with 10 bases between. This CDR3 contains 13 residues. Germline lookup yields CDR1 MDHEN and CDR2 SYDVKM. The CDR3 loop reads CASIGQLNQPQHF. The CDR3 DNA reads as TGTGCCAGCATTGGACAGCTCAATCAGCCCCAGCATTTT.

The chain employs TRBV6-1 and TRBJ2-1; no clear D. The CDR3 has 14 residues. V was shortened by 5 bases and J by 9 bases, with 17 bases between the two germline ends. Germline V gives CDR1 MNHNS, CDR2 SASEGT. The CDR3 protein is CASSREGGLGEQFF. CDR3 coding DNA: TGTGCCAGCAGTCGTGAAGGCGGCCTTGGTGAGCAGTTCTTC.

This clone has only one observation. The chain has TRBV7-2 and TRBJ1-2; 7 bases fit TRBD1. There are 15 residues in the CDR3. CDR1 is SGHTA, CDR2 FQGNSA, per germline. With V trimmed by 4 bases and J by 4 bases, 9 bases remained unmatched. The CDR3 bases are TGTGCCAGCAGCTCAGGGACAGCGCCCTTCTATGGCTACACCTTC. Translation: CASSSGTAPFYGYTF.

The chain joins TRBV7-2 to TRBJ2-5; D perhaps matches TRBD2 (6 bases). This CDR3 comprises 14 residues. Germline CDR1 SGHTA, CDR2 FQGNSA. V was clipped by 5 bases and J by 5 bases, with 15 bases between them. CDR3 in DNA: TGTGCCAGCAGCCCCAACGGGGGTGGGGAGACCCAGTACTTC. As protein: CASSPNGGGETQYF.

The gene calls are TRBV7-2 and TRBJ2-7; tentatively, D is TRBD1 (5 bases). The germline gives CDR1 SGHTA, CDR2 FQGNSA. V was shortened by 5 bases and J by 3 bases, with 11 bases between the two germline ends. The CDR3 loop spans 13 amino acids. Here the CDR3 DNA reads TGTGCCAGCAGCCACGACAGCTTCTACGAGCAGTACTTC. Translation gives CASSHDSFYEQYF.